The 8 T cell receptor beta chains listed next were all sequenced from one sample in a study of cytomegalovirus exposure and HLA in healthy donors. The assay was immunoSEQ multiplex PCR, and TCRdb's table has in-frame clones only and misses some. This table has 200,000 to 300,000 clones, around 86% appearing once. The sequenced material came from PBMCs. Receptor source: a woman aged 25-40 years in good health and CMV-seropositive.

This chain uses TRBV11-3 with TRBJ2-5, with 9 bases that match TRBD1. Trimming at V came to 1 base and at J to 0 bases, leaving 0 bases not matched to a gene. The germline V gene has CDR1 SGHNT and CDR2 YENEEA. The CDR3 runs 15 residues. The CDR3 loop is CASSLGQGDQETQYF. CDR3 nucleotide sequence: TGTGCCAGCAGCTTAGGACAGGGGGACCAAGAGACCCAGTACTTC.

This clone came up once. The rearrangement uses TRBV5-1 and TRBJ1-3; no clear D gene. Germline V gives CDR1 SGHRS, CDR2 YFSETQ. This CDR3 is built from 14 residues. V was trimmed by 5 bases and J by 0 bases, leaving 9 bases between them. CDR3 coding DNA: TGCGCCAGCAGTTTAACAGTCTCTGGAAACACCATATATTTT. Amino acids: CASSLTVSGNTIYF.

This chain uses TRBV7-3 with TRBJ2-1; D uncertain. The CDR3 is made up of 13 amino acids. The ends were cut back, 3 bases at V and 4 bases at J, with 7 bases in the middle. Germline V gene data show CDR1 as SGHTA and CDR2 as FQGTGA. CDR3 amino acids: CASSFAVYNEQFF. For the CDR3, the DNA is TGTGCCAGCAGCTTCGCGGTTTACAATGAGCAGTTCTTC.

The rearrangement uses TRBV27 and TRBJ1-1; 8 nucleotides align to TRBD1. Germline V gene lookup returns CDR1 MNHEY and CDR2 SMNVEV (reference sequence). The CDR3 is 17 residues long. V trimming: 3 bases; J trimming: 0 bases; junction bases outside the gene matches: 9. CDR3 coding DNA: TGTGCCAGCAGTTTTTTCGTGACAGGGGCCATGAACACTGAAGCTTTCTTT. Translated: CASSFFVTGAMNTEAFF.

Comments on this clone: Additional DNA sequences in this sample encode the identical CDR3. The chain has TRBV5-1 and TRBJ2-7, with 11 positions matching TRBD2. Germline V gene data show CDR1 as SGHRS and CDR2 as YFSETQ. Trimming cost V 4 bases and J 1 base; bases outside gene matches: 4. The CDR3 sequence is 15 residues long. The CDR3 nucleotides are TGCGCCAGCAGCAGCGGACTAGCGGGTTCCTACGAGCAGTACTTC. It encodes CASSSGLAGSYEQYF.

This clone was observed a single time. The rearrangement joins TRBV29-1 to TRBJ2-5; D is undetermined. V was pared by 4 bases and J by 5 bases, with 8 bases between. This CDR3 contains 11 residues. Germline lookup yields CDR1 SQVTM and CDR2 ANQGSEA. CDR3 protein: CSVGTRETQYF. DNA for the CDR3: TGCAGCGTTGGTACTCGGGAGACCCAGTACTTC.

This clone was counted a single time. CDR3 protein: CASRYAGAYNEQFF. Here the CDR3 DNA reads TGTGCCAGCAGATACGCGGGAGCCTACAATGAGCAGTTCTTC. V and J are TRBV11-3 and TRBJ2-1; 7 nucleotides align to TRBD2. The CDR3 extends over 14 amino acids. The germline CDR1 and CDR2 sequences are SGHNT and YENEEA. The junction had 4 bases not matched to a gene; V was cut back by 6 bases and J by 2 bases. Looking up the rest from reference TRBV11-3 and TRBJ2-1 gives the full variable domain: EAGVVQSPRYKIIEKKQPVAFWCNPISGHNTLYWYLQNLGQGPELLIRYENEEAVDDSQLPKDRFSAERLKGVDSTLKIQPAELGDSAVYLCASRYAGAYNEQFFGPGTRLTVL.

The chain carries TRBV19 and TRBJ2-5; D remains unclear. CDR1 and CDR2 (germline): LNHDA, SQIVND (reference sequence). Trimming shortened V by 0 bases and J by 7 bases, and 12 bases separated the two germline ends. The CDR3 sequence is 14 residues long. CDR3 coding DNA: TGTGCCAGTAGTATAGATCGAGATCCGGGGACCCAGTACTTC. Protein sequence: CASSIDRDPGTQYF.